The 9 T cell receptor beta chains reported below all come from one sample, sequenced in a study of beta chain features in type 1 diabetes. The study's findings and limits: A moderate, significant TCRB CDR3 shortening appeared in type 1 diabetes across four CD4+ subsets.

Sequenced material consisted of expressed TCRB transcripts (all of the isolated RNA was reverse transcribed). The data were produced by immunoSEQ multiplex PCR, yet TCRdb's version contains in-frame clones alone and is incomplete. The sample holds roughly 350,000 clones, 8.5% to 10% seen once. No antigen has been identified for these receptors. The sample consisted of central memory CD4+ T cells from blood. These receptors all come from a man aged 30-40 years with type 1 diabetes.

This clone was seen a few times. The V call is TRBV19, the J call TRBJ1-2; unclear D gene. Germline V gives CDR1 LNHDA, CDR2 SQIVND (reference sequence). V lost 3 bases and J 4 bases, leaving 9 bases between the germline ends. The CDR3 consists of 13 residues. The CDR3 loop reads CASSIGRSYGYTF. The DNA for the CDR3 is TGTGCCAGTAGTATCGGACGTAGCTATGGCTACACCTTC.

The chain uses TRBV28 and TRBJ2-7; 9 bases align to TRBD1. The ends lost 6 bases at V and 3 bases at J; junction bases unmatched: 9. The CDR3 is made up of 15 amino acids. Germline V CDR1 and CDR2: MDHEN, SYDVKM. CDR3 nucleotide sequence: TGTGCCAGCAGCCTTGGGACAGGGTTAGGCTACGAGCAGTACTTC. It codes for CASSLGTGLGYEQYF.

This rearrangement joins TRBV21-1 to TRBJ2-7; the D call TRBD2 from the table was never checked on the DNA. TRBV21-1 is given as a pseudogene. The CDR3 is 15 amino acids. This CDR3 is CASSGLSGRADEQYF. The DNA of the CDR3 is TGTGCCAGCAGCGGACTTAGCGGGAGGGCCGACGAGCAGTACTTC.

Only a few counts were recorded for this clone. This sequence joins TRBV9 and TRBJ2-5, with 11 bases identical to TRBD1. This CDR3 has 16 amino acids. After removal of 0 bases from V and 4 bases from J, the junction contained 5 bases not matched to a gene. CDR1 is SGDLS and CDR2 is YYNGEE in the germline V gene. The CDR3 here is CASSVVGQGAIETQYF. CDR3 DNA sequence: TGTGCCAGCAGCGTAGTAGGACAGGGGGCTATAGAGACCCAGTACTTC.

This clone appeared a few times. This sequence joins TRBV5-1 and TRBJ2-7; TRBD2 aligns across 10 bases. After removal of 4 bases from V and 2 bases from J, the junction contained 6 bases not matched to a gene. The CDR3 covers 15 residues. The germline CDR1 and CDR2 sequences are SGHRS and YFSETQ. In nucleotides, the CDR3 is TGCGCCAGCAGCCCGCGGACTAGCGGAGCCTACGAGCAGTACTTC. Residues: CASSPRTSGAYEQYF.

CDR3 nucleotide sequence: TGTGCCAGCAGTTTTGTAAGGGACACTGAAGCTTTCTTT. This gives the protein CASSFVRDTEAFF. This chain joins TRBV27 and TRBJ1-1; D uncertain. The CDR3 covers 13 residues. Germline V CDR1 and CDR2: MNHEY, SMNVEV (reference sequence). Trimming took off 3 bases at V and 3 bases at J, with 8 bases between the two ends.

The chain uses TRBV27 and TRBJ1-1, with D hard to call. CDR1 is MNHEY and CDR2 is SMNVEV in the germline V gene (reference sequence). CDR3 length: 13 residues. V lost 4 bases and J lost 4, with 10 bases in between. The CDR3: CASSSRVVTEAFF. The CDR3, as DNA: TGTGCCAGCAGTTCCCGCGTAGTCACTGAAGCTTTCTTT.

The genes are TRBV10-3 and TRBJ1-1, with unresolved D. The CDR3 runs to 15 residues. V was trimmed by 6 bases and J by 2 bases, leaving 16 bases between them. The germline V gene encodes CDR1 ENHRY and CDR2 SYGVKD. CDR3 protein: CAISSPGGGNTEAFF. For the CDR3, the DNA is TGTGCCATCAGCTCTCCGGGCGGCGGTAACACTGAAGCTTTCTTT.

The chain recombines TRBV5-4 with TRBJ1-3; D gene ambiguous. Germline lookup yields CDR1 SGHNT and CDR2 YYREEE (reference sequence). V was pared by 4 bases and J by 4 bases, with 15 bases between. The length of the CDR3 is 15 residues. CDR3 sequence: CASSEGLVEGNTIYF. Written as DNA, the CDR3 is TGTGCCAGCAGCGAGGGCCTCGTCGAAGGAAACACCATATATTTT.